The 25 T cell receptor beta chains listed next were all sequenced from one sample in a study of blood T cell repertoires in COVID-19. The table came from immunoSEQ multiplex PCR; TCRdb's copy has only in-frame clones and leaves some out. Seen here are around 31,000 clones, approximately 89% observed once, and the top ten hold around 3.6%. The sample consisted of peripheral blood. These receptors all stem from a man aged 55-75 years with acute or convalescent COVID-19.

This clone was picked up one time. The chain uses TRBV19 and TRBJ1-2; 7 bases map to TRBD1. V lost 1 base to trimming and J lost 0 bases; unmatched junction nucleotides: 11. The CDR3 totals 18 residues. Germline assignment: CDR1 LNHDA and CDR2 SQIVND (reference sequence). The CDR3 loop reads CASSIGPGTVKSNYGYTF. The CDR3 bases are TGTGCCAGTAGTATAGGTCCCGGGACAGTGAAGTCTAACTATGGCTACACCTTC.

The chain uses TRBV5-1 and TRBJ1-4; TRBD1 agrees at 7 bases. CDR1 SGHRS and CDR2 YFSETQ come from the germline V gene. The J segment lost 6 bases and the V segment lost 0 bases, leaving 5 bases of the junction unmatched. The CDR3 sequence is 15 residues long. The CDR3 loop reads CASSLEGRGDEKLFF. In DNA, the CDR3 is TGCGCCAGCAGCTTGGAAGGCAGGGGGGATGAAAAACTGTTTTTT.

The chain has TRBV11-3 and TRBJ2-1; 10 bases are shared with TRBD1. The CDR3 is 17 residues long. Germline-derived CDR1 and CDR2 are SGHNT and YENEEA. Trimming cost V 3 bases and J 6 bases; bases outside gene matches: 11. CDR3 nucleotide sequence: TGTGCCAGCAGCTTGGGACAGGGGCCAAGGGGCACCAATGAGCAGTTCTTC. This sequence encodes CASSLGQGPRGTNEQFF. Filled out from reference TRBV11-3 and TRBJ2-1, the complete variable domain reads EAGVVQSPRYKIIEKKQPVAFWCNPISGHNTLYWYLQNLGQGPELLIRYENEEAVDDSQLPKDRFSAERLKGVDSTLKIQPAELGDSAVYLCASSLGQGPRGTNEQFFGPGTRLTVL.

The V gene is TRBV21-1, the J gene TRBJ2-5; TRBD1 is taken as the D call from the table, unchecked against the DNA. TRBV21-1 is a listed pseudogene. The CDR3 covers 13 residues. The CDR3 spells CASSVDRQETQYF. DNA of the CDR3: TGTGCCAGCAGCGTGGACAGGCAAGAGACCCAGTACTTC.

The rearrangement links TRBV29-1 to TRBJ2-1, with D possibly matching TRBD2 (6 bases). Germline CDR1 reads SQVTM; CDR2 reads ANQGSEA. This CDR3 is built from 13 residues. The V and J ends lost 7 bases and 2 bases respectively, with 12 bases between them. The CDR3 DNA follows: TGCAGCGCGGATAGCGGAGCCTACAATGAGCAGTTCTTC. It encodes CSADSGAYNEQFF.

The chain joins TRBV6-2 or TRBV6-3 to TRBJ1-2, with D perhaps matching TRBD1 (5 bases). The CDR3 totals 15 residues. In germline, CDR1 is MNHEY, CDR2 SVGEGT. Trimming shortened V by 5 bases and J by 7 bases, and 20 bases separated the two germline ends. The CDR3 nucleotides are TGTGCCAGCAGTCCCCTCACAGGTGGCTGGAGTGGCTACACCTTC. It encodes CASSPLTGGWSGYTF.

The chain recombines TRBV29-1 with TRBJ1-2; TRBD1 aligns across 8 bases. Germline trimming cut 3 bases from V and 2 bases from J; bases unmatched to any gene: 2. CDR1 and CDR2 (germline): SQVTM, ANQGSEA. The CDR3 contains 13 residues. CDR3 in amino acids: CSVETGDNYGYTF. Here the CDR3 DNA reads TGCAGCGTTGAGACAGGGGACAACTATGGCTACACCTTC.

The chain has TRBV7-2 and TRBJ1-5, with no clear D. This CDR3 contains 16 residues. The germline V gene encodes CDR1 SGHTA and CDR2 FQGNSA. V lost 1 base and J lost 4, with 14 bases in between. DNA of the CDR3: TGTGCCAGCAGCTTAGAAGCCGGACTGCTAAATCAGCCCCAGCATTTT. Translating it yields CASSLEAGLLNQPQHF.

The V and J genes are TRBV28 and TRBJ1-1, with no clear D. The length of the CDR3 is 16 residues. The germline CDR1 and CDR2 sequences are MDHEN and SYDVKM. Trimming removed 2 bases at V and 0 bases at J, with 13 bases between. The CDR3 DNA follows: TGTGCCAGCAGTTTAGTTGGCTTTGTCATGAACACTGAAGCTTTCTTT. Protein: CASSLVGFVMNTEAFF.

Written as DNA, the CDR3 is TGTGCCAGCAGCCCCCAGGGGACAGGGGAAGAGACCCAGTACTTC. Amino acids: CASSPQGTGEETQYF. The V call is TRBV5-8, the J call TRBJ2-5; 10 nucleotides match TRBD1. Germline V gene data show CDR1 as SGHTS and CDR2 as YDEGEE. The CDR3 sequence is 15 residues long. V was pared by 4 bases and J by 3 bases, with 6 bases of the junction left unmatched.

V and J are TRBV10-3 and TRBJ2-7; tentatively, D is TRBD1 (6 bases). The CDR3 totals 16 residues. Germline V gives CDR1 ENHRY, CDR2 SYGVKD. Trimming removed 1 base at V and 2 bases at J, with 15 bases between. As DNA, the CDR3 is TGTGCCATCAGTGAGTTGTCCGGGGACATAGCCTACGAGCAGTACTTC. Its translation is CAISELSGDIAYEQYF.

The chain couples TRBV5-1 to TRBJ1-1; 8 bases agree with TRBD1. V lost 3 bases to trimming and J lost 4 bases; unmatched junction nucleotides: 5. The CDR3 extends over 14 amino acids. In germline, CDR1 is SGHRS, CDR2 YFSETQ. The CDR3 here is CASSSDREVTEAFF. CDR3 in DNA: TGCGCCAGCAGCTCGGACAGGGAGGTCACTGAAGCTTTCTTT.

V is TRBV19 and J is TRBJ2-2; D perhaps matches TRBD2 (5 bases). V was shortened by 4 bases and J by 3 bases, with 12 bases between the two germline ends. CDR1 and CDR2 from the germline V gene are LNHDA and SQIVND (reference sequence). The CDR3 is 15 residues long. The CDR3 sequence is CASSRAEMDTGELFF. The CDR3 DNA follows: TGTGCCAGTAGTAGAGCGGAGATGGACACCGGGGAGCTGTTTTTT.

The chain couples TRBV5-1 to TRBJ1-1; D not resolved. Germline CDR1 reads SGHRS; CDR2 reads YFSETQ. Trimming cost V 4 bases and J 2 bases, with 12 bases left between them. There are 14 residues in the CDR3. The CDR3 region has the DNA TGCGCCAGCAGCGTTCAGGCAGATAACACTGAAGCTTTCTTT. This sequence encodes CASSVQADNTEAFF.

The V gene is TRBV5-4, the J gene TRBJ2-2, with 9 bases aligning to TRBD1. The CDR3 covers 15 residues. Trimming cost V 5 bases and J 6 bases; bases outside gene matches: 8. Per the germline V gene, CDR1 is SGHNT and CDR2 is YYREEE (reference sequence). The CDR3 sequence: CASRQGTGLSGELFF. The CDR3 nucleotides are TGTGCCAGCAGACAAGGGACAGGGTTATCCGGGGAGCTGTTTTTT.

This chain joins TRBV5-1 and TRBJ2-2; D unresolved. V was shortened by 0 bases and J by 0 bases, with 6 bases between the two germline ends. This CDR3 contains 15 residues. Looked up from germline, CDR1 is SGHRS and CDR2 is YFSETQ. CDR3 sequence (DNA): TGCGCCAGCAGCTTGGTGACACCGAACACCGGGGAGCTGTTTTTT. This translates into CASSLVTPNTGELFF.

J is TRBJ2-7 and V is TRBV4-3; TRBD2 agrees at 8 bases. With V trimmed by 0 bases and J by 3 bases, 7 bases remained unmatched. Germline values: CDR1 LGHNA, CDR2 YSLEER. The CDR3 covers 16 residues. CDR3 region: CASSQDSGLAGYEQYF. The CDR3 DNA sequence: TGCGCCAGCAGCCAAGATTCCGGACTAGCAGGCTACGAGCAGTACTTC.

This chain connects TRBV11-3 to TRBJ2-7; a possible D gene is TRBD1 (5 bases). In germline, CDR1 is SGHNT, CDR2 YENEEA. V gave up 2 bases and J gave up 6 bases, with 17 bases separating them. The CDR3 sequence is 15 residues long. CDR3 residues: CASSLYTGYLSEQYF. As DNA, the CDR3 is TGTGCCAGCAGCTTATATACAGGCTATCTAAGCGAGCAGTACTTC.

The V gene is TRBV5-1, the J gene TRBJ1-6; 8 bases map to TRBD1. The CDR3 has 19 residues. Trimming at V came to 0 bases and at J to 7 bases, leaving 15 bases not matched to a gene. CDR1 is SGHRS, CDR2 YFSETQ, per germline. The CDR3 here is CASSLGDPQGAAGNSPLHF. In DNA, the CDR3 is TGCGCCAGCAGCTTGGGGGACCCCCAGGGGGCCGCGGGGAATTCACCCCTCCACTTT.

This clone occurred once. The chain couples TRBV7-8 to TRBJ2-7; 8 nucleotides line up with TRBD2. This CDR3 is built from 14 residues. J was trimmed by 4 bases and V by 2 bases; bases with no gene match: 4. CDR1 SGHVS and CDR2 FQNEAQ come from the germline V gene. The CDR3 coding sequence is TGTGCCAGCAGCTTATTTCCTAGCGGGTACGAGCAGTACGTC. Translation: CASSLFPSGYEQYV.

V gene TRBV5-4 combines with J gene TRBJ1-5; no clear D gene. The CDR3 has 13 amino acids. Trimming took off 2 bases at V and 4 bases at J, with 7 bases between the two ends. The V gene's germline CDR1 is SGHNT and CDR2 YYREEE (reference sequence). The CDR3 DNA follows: TGTGCCAGCAGCTTCGAGCGGAATCAGCCCCAGCATTTT. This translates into CASSFERNQPQHF.

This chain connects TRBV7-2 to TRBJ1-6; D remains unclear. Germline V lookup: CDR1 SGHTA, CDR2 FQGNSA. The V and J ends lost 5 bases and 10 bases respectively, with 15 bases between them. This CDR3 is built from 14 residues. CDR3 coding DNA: TGTGCCAGCAGCCCGGGAGCCCCCGGATCACCCCTCCACTTT. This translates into CASSPGAPGSPLHF.

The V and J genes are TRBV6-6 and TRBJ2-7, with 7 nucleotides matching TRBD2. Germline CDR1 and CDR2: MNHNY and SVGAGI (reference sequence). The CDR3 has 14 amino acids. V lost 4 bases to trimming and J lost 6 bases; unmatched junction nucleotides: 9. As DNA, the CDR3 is TGTGCCAGCAGTTGGACTAGTCTTTCGCTCGAGCAGTACTTC. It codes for CASSWTSLSLEQYF.

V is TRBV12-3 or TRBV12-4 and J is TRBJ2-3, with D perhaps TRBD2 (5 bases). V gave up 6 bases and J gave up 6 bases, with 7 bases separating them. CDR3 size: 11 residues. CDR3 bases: TGTGCCAGCAGCCGGAGGGATACGCAGTATTTT. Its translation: CASSRRDTQYF.

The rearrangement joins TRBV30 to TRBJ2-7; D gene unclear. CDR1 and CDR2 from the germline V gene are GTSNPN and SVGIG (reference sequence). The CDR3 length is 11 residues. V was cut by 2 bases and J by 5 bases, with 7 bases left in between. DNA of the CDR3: TGTGCCTGGAGTCGCCGGGACGAGCAGTACTTC. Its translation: CAWSRRDEQYF.